The 15 T cell receptor beta chains reported below all come from one sample, sequenced in a study of response to subunit inactivated influenza vaccine. TCRdb recomputed calls from the RT-PCR reads with MiXCR, one row per CDR3 protein. The sample carries 450,000 to 600,000 distinct CDR3 sequences, approximately 7.8% recorded once. The material was PBMCs from blood, obtained 23 months after vaccination. These TCRs come from a man between 50 and 70 years old who received an inactivated influenza vaccine.

This clonotype has ten or more counts. The V call is TRBV24-1, the J call TRBJ2-5; D is unresolved. There are 14 residues in the CDR3. CDR1 KGHDR and CDR2 SFDVKD come from the germline V gene. The V end was cut by 2 bases, the J end by 5 bases, with 11 bases between. CDR3 coding DNA: TGTGCCACCAGTGATTCGCTAGATCGGGAGACCCAGTACTTC. This encodes CATSDSLDRETQYF.

Written as DNA, the CDR3 is TGCAGTGCTAACCCAGTACTTGGGTCCCGGAACGAGCAGTACTTC. It translates to CSANPVLGSRNEQYF. The chain carries TRBV20-1 and TRBJ2-7; D uncertain. There are 15 residues in the CDR3. Germline V gene lookup returns CDR1 DFQATT and CDR2 SNEGSKA (reference sequence). The V end was cut by 4 bases, the J end by 5 bases, with 21 bases between.

This clonotype turned up a few times. The chain is built from TRBV7-9 and TRBJ2-7, with a weak D call TRBD1 (6 bases). This CDR3 is 13 amino acids long. Germline loops: CDR1 SEHNR, CDR2 FQNEAQ (reference sequence). The V and J ends lost 1 base and 5 bases respectively, with 9 bases between them. The CDR3 region is CASSLGGLNEQYF. CDR3 DNA sequence: TGTGCCAGCAGCTTAGGGGGGCTAAACGAGCAGTACTTC.

This chain uses TRBV6-1 with TRBJ2-7, with 7 bases matching TRBD1. Germline lookup yields CDR1 MNHNS and CDR2 SASEGT. CDR3 length: 14 amino acids. Losses at the gene ends were 10 bases for V and 0 bases for J; bases not matched to a gene: 9. CDR3 in amino acids: CATKRQGYSYEQYF. In DNA form, the CDR3 reads TGTGCCACGAAGAGACAGGGCTACTCCTACGAGCAGTACTTC.

This clonotype was counted many times. This chain links TRBV15 with TRBJ2-5, with TRBD2 as a possible D gene (6 bases). V lost 0 bases and J lost 9, with 17 bases in between. This CDR3 contains 15 residues. Per the germline V gene, CDR1 is LNHNV and CDR2 is YYDKDF (reference sequence). In DNA form, the CDR3 reads TGTGCCACCAGCAGAGATCCCGGGCCAGGGAGGCCCCAGTACTTC. It yields the protein CATSRDPGPGRPQYF.

This rearrangement joins TRBV5-1 to TRBJ2-2; no definite D call. Trimming took 4 bases from V and 5 from J, leaving 15 bases between them. CDR3 length: 15 residues. From germline, CDR1 is SGHRS and CDR2 YFSETQ. The CDR3 bases are TGCGCCAGCAGCCCGTACCAAGTGGGGACCGGGGAGCTGTTTTTT. Its protein product is CASSPYQVGTGELFF.

The chain joins TRBV25-1 to TRBJ1-5, with D possibly matching TRBD1 (5 bases). CDR3 length equals 15 residues. V lost 3 bases and J lost 1, with 10 bases in between. Germline V gene sequence: CDR1 MGHDK, CDR2 SYGVNS. The CDR3 DNA reads as TGTGCCAGCAGTGAGGGGGGTCAGAGCAATCAGCCCCAGCATTTT. This gives the protein CASSEGGQSNQPQHF.

This clonotype was detected only a few times. This chain joins TRBV7-2 and TRBJ1-1, with unresolved D. V lost 8 bases and J lost 14, with 9 bases in between. The CDR3 is made up of 8 amino acids. Germline CDR1 reads SGHTA; CDR2 reads FQGNSA. This CDR3 reads CASGLTFF. The DNA of the CDR3 is TGTGCCAGCGGATTGACATTCTTT. Full variable domain (outside the CDR3, taken from reference TRBV7-2 and TRBJ1-1): GAGVSQSPSNKVTEKGKDVELRCDPISGHTALYWYRQSLGQGLEFLIYFQGNSAPDKSGLPSDRFSAERTGGSVSTLTIQRTQQEDSAVYLCASGLTFFGQGTRLTVV.

V usage is TRBV12-3 or TRBV12-4 and J usage is TRBJ2-6; no clear D. Trimming shortened V by 7 bases and J by 0 bases, and 13 bases separated the two germline ends. CDR3 length: 16 amino acids. CDR3 in DNA: TGTGCCAGCACATCGGACCGTCGCTCTGGGGCCAACGTCCTGACTTTC. Its protein is CASTSDRRSGANVLTF.

This clonotype has just a few counts. This CDR3 is CASSPTSAQISEQYF. The CDR3 nucleotides read TGTGCCAGCAGTCCAACTAGCGCCCAAATCTCCGAGCAGTACTTC. This chain uses TRBV12-3 or TRBV12-4 with TRBJ2-7; 7 bases are a match to TRBD2. V gave up 5 bases and J gave up 6 bases; unmatched junction bases: 13. CDR3 length: 15 residues.

This rearrangement joins TRBV28 to TRBJ1-2; the D is unclear. There are 14 residues in the CDR3. Trimming stripped 5 bases from V and 8 bases from J, with 18 bases between. CDR1 and CDR2 (germline): MDHEN, SYDVKM. The CDR3 DNA is TGTGCCAGCAGTATACCTGAGACGCCCTACGGCTACACCTTC. Residues: CASSIPETPYGYTF.

This chain joins TRBV20-1 and TRBJ2-1; 10 nucleotides agree with TRBD2. This CDR3 contains 16 residues. J lost 6 bases, V lost 6 bases, and 14 bases had no gene match. Germline CDR1 reads DFQATT; CDR2 reads SNEGSKA (reference sequence). Written as DNA, the CDR3 is TGCAGTGCATCCCGAACGGCTAGCGGGAGTTTCAATGAGCAGTTCTTC. Amino acids: CSASRTASGSFNEQFF.

This clonotype was seen at least ten times. J is TRBJ1-5 and V is TRBV5-1; 7 bases map to TRBD1. The CDR3 is 16 amino acids. The trim removed 4 bases at V and 2 bases at J, leaving 9 bases unmatched. Germline V gene data show CDR1 as SGHRS and CDR2 as YFSETQ. CDR3 protein: CASSEGTDHRNQPQHF. For the CDR3, the DNA is TGCGCCAGCAGCGAGGGGACAGACCATCGCAATCAGCCCCAGCATTTT.

This clonotype occurred a few times. V and J are TRBV12-3 or TRBV12-4 and TRBJ2-3; a possible D gene is TRBD2 (6 bases). The CDR3 has 12 amino acids. Trimming stripped 7 bases from V and 3 bases from J, with 8 bases between. DNA of the CDR3: TGTGCCAGCACGGGAGCGACAGATACGCAGTATTTT. Protein: CASTGATDTQYF.

The sample holds many counts of this clonotype. The V call is TRBV12-3 or TRBV12-4, the J call TRBJ2-1; 9 bases are shared with TRBD2. Trimming removed 5 bases from V and 9 bases from J; junction bases left unmatched: 8. The length of the CDR3 is 14 residues. CDR3 amino acids: CASSHRGTSFEQFF. In nucleotides, the CDR3 is TGTGCCAGCAGTCACCGCGGGACTAGCTTTGAGCAGTTCTTC.